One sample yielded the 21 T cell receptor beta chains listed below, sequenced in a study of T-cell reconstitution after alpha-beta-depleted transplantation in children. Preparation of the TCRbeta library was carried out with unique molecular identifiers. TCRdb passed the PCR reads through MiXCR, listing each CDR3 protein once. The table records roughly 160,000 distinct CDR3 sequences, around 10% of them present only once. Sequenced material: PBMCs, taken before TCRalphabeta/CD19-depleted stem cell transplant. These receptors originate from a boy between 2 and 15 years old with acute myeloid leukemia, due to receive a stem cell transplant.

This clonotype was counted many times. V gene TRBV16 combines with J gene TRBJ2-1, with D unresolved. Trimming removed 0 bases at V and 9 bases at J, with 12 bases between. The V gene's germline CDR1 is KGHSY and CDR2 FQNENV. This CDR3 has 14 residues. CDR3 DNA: TGTGCCAGCAGCCAATCGGGCAGTTCGGGTGAGCAGTTCTTC. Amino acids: CASSQSGSSGEQFF.

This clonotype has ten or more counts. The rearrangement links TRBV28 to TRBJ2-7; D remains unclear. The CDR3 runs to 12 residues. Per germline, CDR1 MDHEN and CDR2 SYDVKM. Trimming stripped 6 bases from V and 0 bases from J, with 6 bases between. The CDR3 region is CASRLNSYEQYF. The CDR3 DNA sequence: TGTGCCAGCAGGCTTAACTCCTACGAGCAGTACTTC.

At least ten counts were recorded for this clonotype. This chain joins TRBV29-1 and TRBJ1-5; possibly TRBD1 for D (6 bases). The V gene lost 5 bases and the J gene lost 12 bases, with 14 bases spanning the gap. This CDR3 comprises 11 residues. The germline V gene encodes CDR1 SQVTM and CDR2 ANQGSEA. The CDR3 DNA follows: TGCAGCGTTACCCTAGGACAGTACCAGCATTTT. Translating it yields CSVTLGQYQHF.

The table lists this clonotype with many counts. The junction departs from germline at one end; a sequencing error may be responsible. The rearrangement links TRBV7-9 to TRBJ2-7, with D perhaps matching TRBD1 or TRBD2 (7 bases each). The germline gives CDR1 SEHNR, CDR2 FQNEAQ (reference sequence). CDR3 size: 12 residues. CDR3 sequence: CASSLEGGDSDF. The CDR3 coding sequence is TGTGCCAGCAGCTTAGAGGGGGGGGACAGCGACTTC.

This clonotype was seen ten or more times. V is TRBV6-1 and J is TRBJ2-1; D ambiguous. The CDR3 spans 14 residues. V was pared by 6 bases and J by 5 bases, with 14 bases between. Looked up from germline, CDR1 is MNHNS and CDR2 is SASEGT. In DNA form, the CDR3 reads TGTGCCAGCAGATGGCTAGTGGCGAACAATGAGCAGTTCTTC. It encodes CASRWLVANNEQFF.

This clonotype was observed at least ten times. CDR3 sequence (DNA): TGCGCCAGCAGCCAAGATACGATAGCCAAAAACATTCAGTACTTC. Its translation: CASSQDTIAKNIQYF. The rearrangement joins TRBV4-1 to TRBJ2-4; D gene unclear. This CDR3 has 15 residues. With 0 bases removed from V and 0 bases from J, the gap between germline ends came to 6 bases. The V gene's germline CDR1 is MGHRA and CDR2 YSYEKL.

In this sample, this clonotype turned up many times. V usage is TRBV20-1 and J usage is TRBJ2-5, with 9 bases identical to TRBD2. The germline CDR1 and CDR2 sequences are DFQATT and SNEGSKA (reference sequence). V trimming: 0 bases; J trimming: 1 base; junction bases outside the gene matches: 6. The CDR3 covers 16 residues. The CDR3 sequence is CSARDPASGAQETQYF. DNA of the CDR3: TGCAGTGCTAGAGATCCGGCTAGCGGGGCCCAAGAGACCCAGTACTTC.

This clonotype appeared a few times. CDR3 amino acids: CASSSDFSEQFF. The CDR3 DNA follows: TGTGCCAGCAGCTCTGATTTTAGCGAGCAGTTCTTC. The rearrangement uses TRBV7-9 and TRBJ2-1; no firm D call. Trimming took off 4 bases at V and 10 bases at J, with 11 bases between the two ends. Germline lookup yields CDR1 SEHNR and CDR2 FQNEAQ (reference sequence). CDR3 length: 12 residues. Filled out from reference TRBV7-9 and TRBJ2-1, the complete variable domain reads DTGVSQNPRHKITKRGQNVTFRCDPISEHNRLYWYRQTLGQGPEFLTYFQNEAQLEKSRLLSDRFSAERPKGSFSTLEIQRTEQGDSAMYLCASSSDFSEQFFGPGTRLTVL.

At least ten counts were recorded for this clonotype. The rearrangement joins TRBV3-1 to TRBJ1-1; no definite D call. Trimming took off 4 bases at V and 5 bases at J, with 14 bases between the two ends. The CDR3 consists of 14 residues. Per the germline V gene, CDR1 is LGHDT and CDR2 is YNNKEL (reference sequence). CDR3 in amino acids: CASSPRREVTEAFF. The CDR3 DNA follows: TGTGCCAGCAGCCCCCGGCGTGAGGTGACTGAAGCTTTCTTT. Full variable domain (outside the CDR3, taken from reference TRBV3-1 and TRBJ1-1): DTAVSQTPKYLVTQMGNDKSIKCEQNLGHDTMYWYKQDSKKFLKIMFSYNNKELIINETVPNRFSPKSPDKAHLNLHINSLELGDSAVYFCASSPRREVTEAFFGQGTRLTVV.

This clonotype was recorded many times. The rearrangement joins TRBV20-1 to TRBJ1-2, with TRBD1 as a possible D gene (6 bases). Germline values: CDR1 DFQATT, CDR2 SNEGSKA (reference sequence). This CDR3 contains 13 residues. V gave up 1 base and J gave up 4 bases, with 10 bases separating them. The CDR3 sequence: CSARGGRGYGYTF. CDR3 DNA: TGCAGTGCTAGAGGGGGCAGGGGCTATGGCTACACCTTC.

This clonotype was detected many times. The CDR3 sequence: CASSQLQTMGTEAFF. CDR3 bases: TGCGCCAGCAGCCAACTCCAGACCATGGGCACTGAAGCTTTCTTT. V and J are TRBV4-1 and TRBJ1-1; D remains unclear. CDR1 is MGHRA and CDR2 is YSYEKL in the germline V gene. V shed 2 bases and J shed 4 bases, with 14 bases lying between them. The CDR3 has 15 residues.

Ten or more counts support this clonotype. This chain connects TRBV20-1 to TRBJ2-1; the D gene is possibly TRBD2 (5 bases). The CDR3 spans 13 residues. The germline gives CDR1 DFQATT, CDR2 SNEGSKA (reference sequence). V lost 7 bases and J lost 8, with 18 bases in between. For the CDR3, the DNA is TGCAGTGGGGCCCCCCTAGGAGGCGATGAGCAGTTCTTC. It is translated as CSGAPLGGDEQFF.

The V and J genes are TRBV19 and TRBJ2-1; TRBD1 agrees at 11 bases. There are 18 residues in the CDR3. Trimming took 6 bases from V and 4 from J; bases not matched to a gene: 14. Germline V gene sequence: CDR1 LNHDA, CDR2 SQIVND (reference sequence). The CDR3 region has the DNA TGTGCCAGTAGAAGGACAGGGGGCGTGCGCCCCGGATACAATGAGCAGTTCTTC. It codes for CASRRTGGVRPGYNEQFF.

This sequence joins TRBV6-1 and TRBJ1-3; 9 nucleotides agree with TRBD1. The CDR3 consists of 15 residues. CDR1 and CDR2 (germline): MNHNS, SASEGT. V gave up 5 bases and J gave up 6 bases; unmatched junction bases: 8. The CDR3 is CASSPNRDRVNTIYF. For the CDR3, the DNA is TGTGCCAGCAGTCCTAACCGGGACAGGGTAAACACCATATATTTT.

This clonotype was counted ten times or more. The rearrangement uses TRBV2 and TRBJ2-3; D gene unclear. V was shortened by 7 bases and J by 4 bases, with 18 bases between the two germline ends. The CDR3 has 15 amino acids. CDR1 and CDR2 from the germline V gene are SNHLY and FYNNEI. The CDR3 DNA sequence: TGTGCCAGCAAAAGGATGATGGGGTTGTCAGATACGCAGTATTTT. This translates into CASKRMMGLSDTQYF.

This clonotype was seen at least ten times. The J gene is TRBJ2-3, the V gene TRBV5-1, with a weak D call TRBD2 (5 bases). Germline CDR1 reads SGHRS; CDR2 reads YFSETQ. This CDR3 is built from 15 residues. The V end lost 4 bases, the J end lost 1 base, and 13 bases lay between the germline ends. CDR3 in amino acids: CASSPTPRGTDTQYF. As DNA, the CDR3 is TGCGCCAGCAGCCCGACTCCGCGGGGCACAGATACGCAGTATTTT.

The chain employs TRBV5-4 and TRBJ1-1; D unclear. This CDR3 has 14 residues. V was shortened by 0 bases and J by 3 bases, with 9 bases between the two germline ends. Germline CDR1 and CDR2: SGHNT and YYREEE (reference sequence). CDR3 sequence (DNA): TGTGCCAGCAGCTTGGGGGATGTGGACACTGAAGCTTTCTTT. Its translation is CASSLGDVDTEAFF.

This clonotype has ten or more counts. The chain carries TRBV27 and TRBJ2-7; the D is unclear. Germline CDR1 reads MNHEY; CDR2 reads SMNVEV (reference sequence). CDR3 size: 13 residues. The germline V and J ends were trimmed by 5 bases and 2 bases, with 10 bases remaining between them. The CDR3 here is CASSPHLPYEQYF. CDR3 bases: TGTGCCAGCAGTCCCCATCTGCCCTACGAGCAGTACTTC.

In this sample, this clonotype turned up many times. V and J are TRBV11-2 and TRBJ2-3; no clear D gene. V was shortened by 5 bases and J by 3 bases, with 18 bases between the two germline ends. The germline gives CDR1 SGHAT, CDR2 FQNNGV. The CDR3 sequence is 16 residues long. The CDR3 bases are TGTGCCAGCAGCACCCGCTTCTGGCGGCTTACAGATACGCAGTATTTT. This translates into CASSTRFWRLTDTQYF.

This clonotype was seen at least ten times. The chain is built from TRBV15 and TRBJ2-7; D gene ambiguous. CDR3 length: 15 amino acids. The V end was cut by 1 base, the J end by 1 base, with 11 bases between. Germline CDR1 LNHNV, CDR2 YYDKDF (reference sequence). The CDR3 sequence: CATSRAGSPSYEQYV. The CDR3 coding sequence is TGTGCCACCAGCAGAGCCGGGTCACCTTCCTACGAGCAGTACGTC.

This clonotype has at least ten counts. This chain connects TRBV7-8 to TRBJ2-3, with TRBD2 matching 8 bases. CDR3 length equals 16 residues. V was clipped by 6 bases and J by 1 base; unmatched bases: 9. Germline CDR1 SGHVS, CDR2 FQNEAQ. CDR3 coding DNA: TGTGCCAGCAGTGAAACGCGGGGGGCCCGCACAGATACGCAGTATTTT. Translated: CASSETRGARTDTQYF. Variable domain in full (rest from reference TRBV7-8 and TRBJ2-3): GAGVSQSPRYKVAKRGQDVALRCDPISGHVSLFWYQQALGQGPEFLTYFQNEAQLDKSGLPSDRFFAERPEGSVSTLKIQRTQQEDSAVYLCASSETRGARTDTQYFGPGTRLTVL.